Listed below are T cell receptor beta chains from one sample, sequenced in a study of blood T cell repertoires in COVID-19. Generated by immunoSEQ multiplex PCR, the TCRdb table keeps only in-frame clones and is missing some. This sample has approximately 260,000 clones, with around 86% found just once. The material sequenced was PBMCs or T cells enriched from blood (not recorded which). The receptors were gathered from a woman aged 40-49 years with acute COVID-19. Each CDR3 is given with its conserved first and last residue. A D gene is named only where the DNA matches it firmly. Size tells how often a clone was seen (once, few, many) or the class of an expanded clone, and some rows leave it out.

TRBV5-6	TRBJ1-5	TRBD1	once	CASSRGQGSNQPQHF	TGTGCCAGCAGCCGGGGACAGGGCAGCAATCAGCCCCAGCATTTT
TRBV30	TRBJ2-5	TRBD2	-	CAWSPNTLAGETQYF	TGTGCCTGGAGTCCTAACACTCTAGCGGGAGAGACCCAGTACTTC
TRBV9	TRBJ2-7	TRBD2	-	CASSVLAGEEVQYF	TGTGCCAGCAGCGTACTAGCGGGAGAGGAGGTGCAGTACTTC
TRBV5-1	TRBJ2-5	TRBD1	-	CASSLGTGGSLETQYF	TGCGCCAGCAGCTTGGGGACAGGGGGTTCGCTGGAGACCCAGTACTTC
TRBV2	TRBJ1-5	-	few	CASSADRNSNQPQHF	TGTGCCAGCAGCGCGGACAGAAATAGCAATCAGCCCCAGCATTTT
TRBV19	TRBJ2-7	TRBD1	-	CASSIGNRGYEQYF	TGTGCCAGTAGTATCGGTAACAGGGGCTACGAGCAGTACTTC
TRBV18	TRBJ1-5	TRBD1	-	CASSRTGGDQPQHF	TGTGCCAGCTCGCGGACAGGGGGGGATCAGCCCCAGCATTTT
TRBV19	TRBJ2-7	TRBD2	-	CASPSGLAASYEQYF	TGTGCCAGTCCCTCGGGACTAGCCGCCTCCTACGAGCAGTACTTC
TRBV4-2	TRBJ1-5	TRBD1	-	CASSQDMGQGADQPQHF	TGTGCCAGCAGCCAAGATATGGGGCAGGGGGCGGATCAGCCCCAGCATTTT
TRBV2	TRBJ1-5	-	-	CASSDNFSNQPQHF	TGTGCCAGCAGTGACAACTTTAGCAATCAGCCCCAGCATTTT
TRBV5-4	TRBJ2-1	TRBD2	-	CASSGPGGNEQFF	TGTGCCAGCTCCGGGCCCGGGGGGAATGAGCAGTTCTTC
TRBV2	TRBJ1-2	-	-	CASSELRQGGGYTF	TGTGCCAGCAGTGAATTGCGGCAGGGTGGTGGCTACACCTTC
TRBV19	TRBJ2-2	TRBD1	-	CASTTKPGQGNTGELFF	TGTGCCAGTACCACAAAGCCGGGACAGGGTAACACCGGGGAGCTGTTTTTT
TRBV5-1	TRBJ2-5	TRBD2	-	CASSQRGLQETQYF	TGCGCCAGCAGCCAGCGGGGGCTCCAAGAGACCCAGTACTTC
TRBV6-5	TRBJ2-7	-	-	CASSYSEPGTYEQYF	TGTGCCAGCAGTTACTCGGAGCCAGGGACCTACGAGCAGTACTTC
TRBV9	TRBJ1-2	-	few	CASSVDGGAGYGYTF	TGTGCCAGCAGCGTAGATGGGGGGGCCGGCTATGGCTACACCTTC
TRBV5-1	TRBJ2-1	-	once	CASSVRRESDNEQFF	TGCGCCAGCAGCGTCCGACGGGAGTCGGACAATGAGCAGTTCTTC
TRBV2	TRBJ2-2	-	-	CASRGNRERTGELFF	TGTGCCAGCAGGGGAAACAGGGAGCGGACCGGGGAGCTGTTTTTT
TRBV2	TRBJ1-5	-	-	CASTGGSNQPQHF	TGTGCCAGCACGGGGGGGAGCAATCAGCCCCAGCATTTT
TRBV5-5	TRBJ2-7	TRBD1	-	CASTWTGNSYEQYF	TGTGCCAGCACCTGGACAGGGAACTCCTACGAGCAGTACTTC
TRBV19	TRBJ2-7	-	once	CASSISVTYEQYF	TGTGCCAGTAGTATATCAGTGACCTACGAGCAGTACTTC
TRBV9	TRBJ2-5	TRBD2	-	CASSVGGGQETQYF	TGTGCCAGCAGCGTAGGGGGGGGCCAAGAGACCCAGTACTTC